The source of this T cell receptor (beta chain) is a study of T-cell memory formation after mild COVID-19. Broader study findings: Clones which contracted sat mainly in CM and EM if CD4+, and in EMRA if CD8+.

TCR alpha and TCR beta cDNA libraries with sample barcodes and UMIs came from 5'RACE using constant-segment primers. TCRdb re-called the 5' RACE reads with MiXCR, one entry per CDR3 protein. This sample has some 350,000 distinct CDR3 sequences, with about 16% found just once. The germline V gene has CDR1 DFQATT and CDR2 SNEGSKA (reference sequence). V gave up 7 bases and J gave up 7 bases, with 14 bases separating them. The CDR3 has 12 amino acids. In this sample, this clonotype turned up a few times. Antigen: not known. The sequenced material came from PBMCs or a T cell subset sorted from them (not recorded which). This receptor was taken from a man between 18 and 29 years old who had mild COVID-19 (a few samples of this study predate the infection). Cell type and time point are not known. The V gene is TRBV20-1, the J gene TRBJ2-1; the D gene is possibly TRBD1 (5 bases). The CDR3 spells CSEEGAGNEQFF. The CDR3 bases are TGCAGTGAGGAAGGGGCTGGTAATGAGCAGTTCTTC.